The 5 T cell receptor beta chains below come from one sample, sequenced in a study of shared clonotypes between healthy human individuals. Method: immunoSEQ multiplex PCR; TCRdb's copy keeps in-frame clones and lacks some. The sample shows roughly 1,800,000 clones, roughly 95% of them seen only once. Positively selected for CCR7, the CD45RO-negative cells used as naive CD8 cells excluded terminally differentiated effector memory CD45RA+ cells. The sequenced sample consisted of naive CD8+ T cells sorted from blood. Receptors were obtained from a man younger than 35 in good health.

This clone was recorded once. The chain couples TRBV6-5 to TRBJ1-1, with D tentatively TRBD1 (6 bases). This CDR3 has 16 residues. Germline V CDR1 and CDR2: MNHEY, SVGAGI. The ends were cut back, 4 bases at V and 2 bases at J, with 17 bases in the middle. The CDR3 coding sequence is TGTGCCAGCAGTTGGGGGACATCCTCAGGAAACACTGAAGCTTTCTTT. Translated, it gives CASSWGTSSGNTEAFF.

The V gene is TRBV28, the J gene TRBJ2-3; D is undetermined. CDR3 size: 14 residues. Germline V gene data show CDR1 as MDHEN and CDR2 as SYDVKM. Trimming took off 4 bases at V and 2 bases at J, with 10 bases between the two ends. The CDR3 loop is CASSSPPSTDTQYF. The CDR3 nucleotides read TGTGCCAGCAGTTCGCCACCATCCACAGATACGCAGTATTTT.

The chain carries TRBV19 and TRBJ2-7; possibly TRBD2 for D (5 bases). Germline lookup yields CDR1 LNHDA and CDR2 SQIVND (reference sequence). V lost 1 base to trimming and J lost 3 bases, with 10 bases between them. This CDR3 has 14 amino acids. DNA for the CDR3: TGTGCCAGTAGTATAGGAGGGAGAAACTACGAGCAGTACTTC. Amino acids: CASSIGGRNYEQYF. Supplemented by reference TRBV19 and TRBJ2-7, the full variable domain reads DGGITQSPKYLFRKEGQNVTLSCEQNLNHDAMYWYRQDPGQGLRLIYYSQIVNDFQKGDIAEGYSVSREKKESFPLTVTSAQKNPTAFYLCASSIGGRNYEQYFGPGTRLTVT.

This clone was observed a few times. Other nucleotide sequences from this sample produce the same CDR3. The chain combines TRBV25-1 with TRBJ1-6; the D is unclear. CDR1 and CDR2 (germline): MGHDK, SYGVNS. V was cut by 3 bases and J by 3 bases, with 6 bases left in between. This CDR3 contains 14 residues. The CDR3 bases are TGTGCCAGCAGTGAGGGTATCTATAATTCACCCCTCCACTTT. Its translation is CASSEGIYNSPLHF.

The V call is TRBV5-6, the J call TRBJ2-7, with D perhaps TRBD1 (6 bases). The CDR3 loop spans 14 amino acids. Trimming took off 4 bases at V and 3 bases at J, with 14 bases between the two ends. From germline, CDR1 is SGHDT and CDR2 YYEEEE. The CDR3 spells CASSPPGHFYEQYF. CDR3 nucleotide sequence: TGTGCCAGCAGCCCACCGGGACACTTCTACGAGCAGTACTTC.